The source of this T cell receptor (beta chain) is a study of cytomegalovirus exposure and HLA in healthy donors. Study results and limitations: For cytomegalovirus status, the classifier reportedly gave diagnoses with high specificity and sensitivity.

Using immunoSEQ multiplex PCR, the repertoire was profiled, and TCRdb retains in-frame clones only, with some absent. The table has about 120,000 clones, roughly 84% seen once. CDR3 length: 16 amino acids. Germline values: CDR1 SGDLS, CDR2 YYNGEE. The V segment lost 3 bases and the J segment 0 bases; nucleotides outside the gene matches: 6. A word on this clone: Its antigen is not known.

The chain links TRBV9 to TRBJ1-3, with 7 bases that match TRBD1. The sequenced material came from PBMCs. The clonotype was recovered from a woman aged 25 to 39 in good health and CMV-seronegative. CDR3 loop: CASSDEGAFSGNTIYF. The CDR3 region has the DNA TGTGCCAGCAGCGATGAGGGGGCCTTCTCTGGAAACACCATATATTTT.